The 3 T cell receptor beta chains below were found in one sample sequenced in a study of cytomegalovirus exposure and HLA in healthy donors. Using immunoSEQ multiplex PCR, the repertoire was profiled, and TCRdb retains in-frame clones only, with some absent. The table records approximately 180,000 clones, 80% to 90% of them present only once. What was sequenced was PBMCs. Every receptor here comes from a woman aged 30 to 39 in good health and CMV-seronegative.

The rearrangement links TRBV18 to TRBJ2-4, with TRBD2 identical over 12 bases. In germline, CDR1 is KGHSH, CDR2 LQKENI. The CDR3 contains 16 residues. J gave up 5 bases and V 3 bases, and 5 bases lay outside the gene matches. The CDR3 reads CASSPGLAGGENIQYF. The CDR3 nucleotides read TGTGCCAGCTCACCGGGACTAGCGGGCGGAGAAAACATTCAGTACTTC.

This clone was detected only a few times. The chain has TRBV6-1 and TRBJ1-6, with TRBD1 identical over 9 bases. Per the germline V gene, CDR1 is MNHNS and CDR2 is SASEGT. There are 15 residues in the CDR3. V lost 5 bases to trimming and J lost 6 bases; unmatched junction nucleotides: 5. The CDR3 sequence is CASSTGTGINSPLHF. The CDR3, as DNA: TGTGCCAGCAGTACGGGGACAGGGATTAATTCACCCCTCCACTTT.

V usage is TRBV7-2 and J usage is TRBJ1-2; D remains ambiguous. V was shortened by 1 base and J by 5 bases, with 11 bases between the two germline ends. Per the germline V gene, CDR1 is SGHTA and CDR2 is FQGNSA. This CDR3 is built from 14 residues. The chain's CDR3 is CASSLDLRAYGYTF. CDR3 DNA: TGTGCCAGCAGCTTAGATCTACGAGCTTATGGCTACACCTTC.